What follows is one T cell receptor beta chain and its context. This entry comes from a study of blood T cell repertoires in COVID-19. Some clones are missing from TCRdb's copy, which holds only in-frame ones; the method was immunoSEQ multiplex PCR. The repertoire consists of tens of thousands of clones, with 85% to 90% occurring once and the leading ten covering 7.5% to 9.5%. In germline, CDR1 is SNHLY, CDR2 FYNNEI. The germline V and J ends were trimmed by 7 bases and 2 bases, with 9 bases remaining between them. CDR3 size: 13 residues. The sequenced material came from peripheral blood. The chain carries TRBV2 and TRBJ1-5; perhaps TRBD1 as D (6 bases). The clonotype was recovered from a man of 80 years or more with active or convalescent COVID-19. The CDR3 spells CASNNRGNQPQHF. The CDR3 coding sequence is TGTGCCAGCAATAACAGGGGCAATCAGCCCCAGCATTTT.